The 15 T cell receptor beta chains reported below all come from one sample, sequenced in a study of blood T cell repertoires in COVID-19 (TCRdb year 2020). The library was produced with the immunoSEQ multiplex PCR assay. In TCRdb, the immuneACCESS table is reduced to in-frame sequences with V and J assigned. These tables do not hold every clone; where another copy was compared, an unresolved V gene accounts for under half, and the others remain unexplained. The sample contains a few hundred thousand clones, 80% to 90% of them found a single time. Of the sample, more than 3.5% is held by the ten largest clones. Sequencing was carried out using PBMCs or T cells enriched from blood (not recorded which). The receptors were sampled from a woman aged 25 to 45 who had recovered from COVID-19.

The chain recombines TRBV5-1 with TRBJ1-5; no reliable D call. The CDR3 runs 13 residues. Germline CDR1 and CDR2: SGHRS and YFSETQ. V was cut by 7 bases and J by 7 bases, with 15 bases left in between. The CDR3 DNA reads as TGCGCCAGCTCTGACGGTTCGGGGCAGCCCCAGCATTTT. Its protein product is CASSDGSGQPQHF.

The chain joins TRBV25-1 to TRBJ2-2; D is uncertain. This CDR3 has 12 amino acids. Germline values: CDR1 MGHDK, CDR2 SYGVNS. Trimming shortened V by 5 bases and J by 2 bases, and 3 bases separated the two germline ends. This CDR3 is CASSLNTGELFF. The CDR3 bases are TGTGCCAGCAGTCTAAACACCGGGGAGCTGTTTTTT.

The chain joins TRBV12-3 or TRBV12-4 to TRBJ2-7; TRBD1 is a possible D gene (5 bases). V was shortened by 6 bases and J by 2 bases, with 11 bases between the two germline ends. CDR3 length equals 13 residues. The CDR3 loop reads CASSRDLTYEQYF. The DNA for the CDR3 is TGTGCCAGCAGCAGGGATCTCACCTACGAGCAGTACTTC.

The CDR3 spells CASTMNRVNYGYTF. The CDR3 bases are TGTGCCAGCACCATGAACAGGGTGAACTATGGCTACACCTTC. V and J are TRBV9 and TRBJ1-2, with D maybe TRBD1 (6 bases). The germline V gene encodes CDR1 SGDLS and CDR2 YYNGEE. This CDR3 spans 14 amino acids. The V end lost 6 bases, the J end lost 2 bases, and 14 bases lay between the germline ends. Together with reference TRBV9 and TRBJ1-2, the CDR3 gives the full variable domain: DSGVTQTPKHLITATGQRVTLRCSPRSGDLSVYWYQQSLDQGLQFLIQYYNGEERAKGNILERFSAQQFPDLHSELNLSSLELGDSALYFCASTMNRVNYGYTFGSGTRLTVV.

The chain couples TRBV29-1 to TRBJ2-3; TRBD2 matches at 10 bases. The ends lost 5 bases at V and 6 bases at J; junction bases unmatched: 5. Germline CDR1 reads SQVTM; CDR2 reads ANQGSEA. CDR3 length: 13 residues. CDR3 in DNA: TGCAGCGTTAGCGGGAGGGACCCCGATACGCAGTATTTT. Translation gives CSVSGRDPDTQYF.

The V gene is TRBV7-6, the J gene TRBJ2-1; tentative D call: TRBD2 (5 bases). Trimming stripped 5 bases from V and 6 bases from J, with 23 bases between. The CDR3 loop spans 17 amino acids. Germline loops: CDR1 SGHVS, CDR2 FNYEAQ. CDR3 in DNA: TGTGCCAGCAGCGCTCCCACCGGCACCGGGGAAGCCAATGAGCAGTTCTTC. It translates to CASSAPTGTGEANEQFF.

The V and J genes are TRBV5-1 and TRBJ2-2; TRBD2 aligns across 7 bases. The CDR3 spans 15 residues. With 0 bases clipped from V and 3 bases from J, the junction kept 2 bases outside the gene matches. CDR1 and CDR2 (germline): SGHRS, YFSETQ. The CDR3 reads CASSLEGGDTGELFF. CDR3 in DNA: TGCGCCAGCAGCTTGGAGGGAGGGGACACCGGGGAGCTGTTTTTT. The full variable domain, its missing parts supplied by reference TRBV5-1 and TRBJ2-2, is KAGVTQTPRYLIKTRGQQVTLSCSPISGHRSVSWYQQTPGQGLQFLFEYFSETQRNKGNFPGRFSGRQFSNSRSEMNVSTLELGDSALYLCASSLEGGDTGELFFGEGSRLTVL.

The chain is built from TRBV29-1 and TRBJ1-2; D is undetermined. The CDR3 is 17 amino acids. The ends were cut back, 2 bases at V and 3 bases at J, with 22 bases in the middle. The germline V gene encodes CDR1 SQVTM and CDR2 ANQGSEA. The CDR3 DNA reads as TGCAGCGTTGAACGGGGTCCCCGCGAACATAACCACTATGGCTACACCTTC. Protein: CSVERGPREHNHYGYTF.

This chain uses TRBV5-1 with TRBJ1-6; the D gene is possibly TRBD1 (6 bases). The CDR3 has 15 residues. Germline CDR1 SGHRS, CDR2 YFSETQ. Deletions cut 0 bases from V and 7 bases from J, with 11 bases between. The CDR3 coding sequence is TGCGCCAGCAGCTTGGTTGCAGGGGCAAATTCACCCCTCCACTTT. Translation: CASSLVAGANSPLHF.

The chain uses TRBV2 and TRBJ1-5; D gene uncertain. Germline loops: CDR1 SNHLY, CDR2 FYNNEI. V lost 3 bases and J lost 7, with 13 bases in between. CDR3 length: 14 amino acids. The CDR3 protein is CASSESDGRQPQHF. CDR3 DNA: TGTGCCAGCAGTGAGTCGGATGGGCGACAGCCCCAGCATTTT.

The rearrangement links TRBV11-2 to TRBJ1-1, with a tentative D call TRBD1 (6 bases). There are 15 residues in the CDR3. V gave up 5 bases and J gave up 6 bases, with 19 bases separating them. Germline assignment: CDR1 SGHAT and CDR2 FQNNGV. CDR3 loop: CASSPLNTGIPEAFF. For the CDR3, the DNA is TGTGCCAGCAGCCCCCTAAATACAGGGATTCCTGAAGCTTTCTTT.

The chain couples TRBV13 to TRBJ2-3; the match to TRBD2 covers 12 bases. The junction had 6 bases not matched to a gene; V was cut back by 5 bases and J by 0 bases. The V gene's germline CDR1 is PRHDT and CDR2 FYEKMQ (reference sequence). The CDR3 consists of 17 residues. The CDR3 nucleotides are TGTGCCAGCAGCACCCGGACTAGCGGGATTAGCACAGATACGCAGTATTTT. Translating gives CASSTRTSGISTDTQYF. Full variable domain (outside the CDR3, taken from reference TRBV13 and TRBJ2-3): AAGVIQSPRHLIKEKRETATLKCYPIPRHDTVYWYQQGPGQDPQFLISFYEKMQSDKGSIPDRFSAQQFSDYHSELNMSSLELGDSALYFCASSTRTSGISTDTQYFGPGTRLTVL.

J is TRBJ1-5 and V is TRBV27; D perhaps matches TRBD1 (5 bases). The CDR3 extends over 16 amino acids. The V end was cut by 4 bases, the J end by 1 base, with 14 bases between. The germline gives CDR1 MNHEY, CDR2 SMNVEV (reference sequence). CDR3 nucleotides: TGTGCCAGCAGTTCCGCCGGACACAAAAGCAATCAGCCCCAGCATTTT. As protein: CASSSAGHKSNQPQHF.

In DNA, the CDR3 is TGTGCCAGCACCCTGGGACAGGGACCTAACTATGGCTACACCTTC. Protein: CASTLGQGPNYGYTF. V is TRBV7-9 and J is TRBJ1-2, with 9 bases aligning to TRBD1. The CDR3 loop spans 15 amino acids. Germline V gene sequence: CDR1 SEHNR, CDR2 FQNEAQ (reference sequence). V gave up 7 bases and J gave up 0 bases; unmatched junction bases: 6. Complete variable domain (other parts from reference TRBV7-9 and TRBJ1-2): DTGVSQNPRHKITKRGQNVTFRCDPISEHNRLYWYRQTLGQGPEFLTYFQNEAQLEKSRLLSDRFSAERPKGSFSTLEIQRTEQGDSAMYLCASTLGQGPNYGYTFGSGTRLTVV.

The genes are TRBV2 and TRBJ2-5, with TRBD2 identical over 8 bases. The ends lost 6 bases at V and 4 bases at J; junction bases unmatched: 10. This CDR3 is 15 amino acids long. The germline V gene encodes CDR1 SNHLY and CDR2 FYNNEI. CDR3 sequence (DNA): TGTGCCAGCAGAAACACCGGGACTAGGCTAGAGACCCAGTACTTC. This codes for CASRNTGTRLETQYF.